The sequence of this T cell receptor (beta chain) was determined in a study of T cell responses to AZD1222 COVID-19 vaccine. Here immunoSEQ multiplex PCR was the method, and the copy in TCRdb shows in-frame clones only, minus some. The sample contains roughly 80,000 clones, roughly 88% of which appear only once. Germline V gives CDR1 LGHDT, CDR2 YNNKEL (reference sequence). The CDR3 has 17 amino acids. Unmatched junction bases numbered 8, after V lost 5 bases and J lost 0 bases. The source is an adult in good health. This material consisted of peripheral blood, taken on day 0 of MenACWY control vaccination. This sequence joins TRBV3-1 (or the pseudogene TRBV3-2) and TRBJ1-3, with 9 bases aligning to TRBD1. The CDR3 sequence: CASSFSGTGNSGNTIYF. The CDR3 DNA reads TGTGCCAGCAGCTTCTCAGGGACAGGGAACTCTGGAAACACCATATATTTT.